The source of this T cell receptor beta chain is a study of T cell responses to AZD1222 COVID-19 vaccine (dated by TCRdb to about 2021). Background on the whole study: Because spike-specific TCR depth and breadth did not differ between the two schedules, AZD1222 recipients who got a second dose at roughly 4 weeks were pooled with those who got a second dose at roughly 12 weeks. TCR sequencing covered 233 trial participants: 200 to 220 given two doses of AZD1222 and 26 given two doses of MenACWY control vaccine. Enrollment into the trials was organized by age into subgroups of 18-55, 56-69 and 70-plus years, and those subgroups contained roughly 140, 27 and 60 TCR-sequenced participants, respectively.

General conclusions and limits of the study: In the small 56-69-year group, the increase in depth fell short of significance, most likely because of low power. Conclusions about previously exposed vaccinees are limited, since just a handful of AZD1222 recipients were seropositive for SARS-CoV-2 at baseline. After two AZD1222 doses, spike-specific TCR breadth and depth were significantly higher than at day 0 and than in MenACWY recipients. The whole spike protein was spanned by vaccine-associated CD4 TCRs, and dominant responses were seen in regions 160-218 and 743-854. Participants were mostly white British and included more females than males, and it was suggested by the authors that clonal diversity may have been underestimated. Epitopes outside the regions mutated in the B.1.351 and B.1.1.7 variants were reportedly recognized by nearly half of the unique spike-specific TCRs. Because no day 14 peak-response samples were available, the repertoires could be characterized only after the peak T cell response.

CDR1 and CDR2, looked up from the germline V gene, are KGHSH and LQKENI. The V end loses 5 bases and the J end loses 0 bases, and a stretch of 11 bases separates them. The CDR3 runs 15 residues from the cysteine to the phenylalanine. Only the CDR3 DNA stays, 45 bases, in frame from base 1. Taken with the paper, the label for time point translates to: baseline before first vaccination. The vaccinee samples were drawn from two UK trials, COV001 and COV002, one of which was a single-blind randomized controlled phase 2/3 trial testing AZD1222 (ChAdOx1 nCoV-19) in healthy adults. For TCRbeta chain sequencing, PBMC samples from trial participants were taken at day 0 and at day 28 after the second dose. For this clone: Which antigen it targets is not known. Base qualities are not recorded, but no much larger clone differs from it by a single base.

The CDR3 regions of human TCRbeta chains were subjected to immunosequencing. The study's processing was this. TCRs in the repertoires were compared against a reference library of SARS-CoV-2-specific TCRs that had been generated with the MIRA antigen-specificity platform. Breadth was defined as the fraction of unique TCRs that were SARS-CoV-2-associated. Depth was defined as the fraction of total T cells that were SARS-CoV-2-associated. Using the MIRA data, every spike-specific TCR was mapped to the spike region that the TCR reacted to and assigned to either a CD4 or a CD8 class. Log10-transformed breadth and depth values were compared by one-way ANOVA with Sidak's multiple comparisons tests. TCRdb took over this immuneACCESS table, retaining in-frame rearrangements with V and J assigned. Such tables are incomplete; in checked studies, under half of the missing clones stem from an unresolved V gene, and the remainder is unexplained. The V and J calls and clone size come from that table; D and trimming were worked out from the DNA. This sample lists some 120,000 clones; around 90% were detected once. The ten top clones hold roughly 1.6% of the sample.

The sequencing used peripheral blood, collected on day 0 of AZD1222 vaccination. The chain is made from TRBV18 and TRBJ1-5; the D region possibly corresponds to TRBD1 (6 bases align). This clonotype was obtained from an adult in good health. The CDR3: CASSAETGSNQPQHF. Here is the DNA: TGTGCCAGCTCAGCCGAGACAGGTAGCAATCAGCCCCAGCATTTT. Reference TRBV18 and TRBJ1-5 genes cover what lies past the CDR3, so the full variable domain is NAGVMQNPRHLVRRRGQEARLRCSPMKGHSHVYWYRQLPEEGLKFMVYLQKENIIDESGMPKERFSAEFPKEGPSILRIQQVVRGDSAAYFCASSAETGSNQPQHFGDGTRLSIL.